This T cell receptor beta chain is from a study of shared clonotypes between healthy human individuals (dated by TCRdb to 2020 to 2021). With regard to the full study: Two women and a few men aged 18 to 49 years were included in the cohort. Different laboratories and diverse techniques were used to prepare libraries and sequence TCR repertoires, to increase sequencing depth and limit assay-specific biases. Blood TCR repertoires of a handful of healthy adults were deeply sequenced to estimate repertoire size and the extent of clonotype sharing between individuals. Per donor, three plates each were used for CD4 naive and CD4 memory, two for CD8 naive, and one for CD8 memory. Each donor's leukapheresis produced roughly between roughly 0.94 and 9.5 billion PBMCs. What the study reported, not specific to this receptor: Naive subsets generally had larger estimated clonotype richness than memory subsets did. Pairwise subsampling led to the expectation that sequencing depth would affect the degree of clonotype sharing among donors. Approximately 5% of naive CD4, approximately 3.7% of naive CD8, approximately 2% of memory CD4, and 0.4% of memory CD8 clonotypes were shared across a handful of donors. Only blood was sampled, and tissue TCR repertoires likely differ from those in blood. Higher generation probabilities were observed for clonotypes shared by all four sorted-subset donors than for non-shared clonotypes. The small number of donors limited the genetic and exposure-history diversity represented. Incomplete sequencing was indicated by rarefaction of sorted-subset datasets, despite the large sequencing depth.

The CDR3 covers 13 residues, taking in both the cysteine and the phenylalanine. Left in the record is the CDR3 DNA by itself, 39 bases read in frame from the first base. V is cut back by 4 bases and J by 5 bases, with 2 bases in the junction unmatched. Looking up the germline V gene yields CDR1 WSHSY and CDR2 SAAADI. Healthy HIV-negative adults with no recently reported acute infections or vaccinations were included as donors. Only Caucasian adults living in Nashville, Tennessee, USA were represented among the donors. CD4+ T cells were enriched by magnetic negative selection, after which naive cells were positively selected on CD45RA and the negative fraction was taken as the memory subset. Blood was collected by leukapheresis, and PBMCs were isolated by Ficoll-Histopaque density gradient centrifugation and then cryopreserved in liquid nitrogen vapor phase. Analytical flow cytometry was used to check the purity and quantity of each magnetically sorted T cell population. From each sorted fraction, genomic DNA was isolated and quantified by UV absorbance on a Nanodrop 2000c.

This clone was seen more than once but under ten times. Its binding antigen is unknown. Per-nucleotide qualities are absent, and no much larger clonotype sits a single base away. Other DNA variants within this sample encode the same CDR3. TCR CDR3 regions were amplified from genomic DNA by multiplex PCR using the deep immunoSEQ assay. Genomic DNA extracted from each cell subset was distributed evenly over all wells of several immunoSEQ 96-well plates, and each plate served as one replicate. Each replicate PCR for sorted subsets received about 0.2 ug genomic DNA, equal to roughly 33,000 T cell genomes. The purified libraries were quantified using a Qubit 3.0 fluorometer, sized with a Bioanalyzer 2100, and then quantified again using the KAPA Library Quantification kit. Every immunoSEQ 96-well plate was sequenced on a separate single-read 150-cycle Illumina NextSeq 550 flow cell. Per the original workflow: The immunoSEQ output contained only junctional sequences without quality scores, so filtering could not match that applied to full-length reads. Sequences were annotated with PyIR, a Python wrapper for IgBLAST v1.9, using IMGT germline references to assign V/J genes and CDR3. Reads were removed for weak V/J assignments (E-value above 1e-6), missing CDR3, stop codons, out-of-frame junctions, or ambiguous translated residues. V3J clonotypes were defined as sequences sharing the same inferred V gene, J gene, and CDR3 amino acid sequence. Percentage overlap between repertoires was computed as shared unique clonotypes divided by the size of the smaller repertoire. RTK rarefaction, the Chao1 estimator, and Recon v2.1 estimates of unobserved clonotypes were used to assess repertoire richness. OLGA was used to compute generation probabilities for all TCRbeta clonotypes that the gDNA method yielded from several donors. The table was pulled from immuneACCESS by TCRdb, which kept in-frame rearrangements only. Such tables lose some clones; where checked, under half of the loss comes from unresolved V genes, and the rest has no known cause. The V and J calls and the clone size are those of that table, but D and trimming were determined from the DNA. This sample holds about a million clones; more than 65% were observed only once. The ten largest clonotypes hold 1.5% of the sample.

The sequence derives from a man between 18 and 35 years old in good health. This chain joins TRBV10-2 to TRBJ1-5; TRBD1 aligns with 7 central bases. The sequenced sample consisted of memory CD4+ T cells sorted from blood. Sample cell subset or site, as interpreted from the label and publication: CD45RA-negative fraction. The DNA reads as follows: TGCGCCAGCAGTGGACAGGGAGATCAGCCCCAGCATTTT. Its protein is CASSGQGDQPQHF.